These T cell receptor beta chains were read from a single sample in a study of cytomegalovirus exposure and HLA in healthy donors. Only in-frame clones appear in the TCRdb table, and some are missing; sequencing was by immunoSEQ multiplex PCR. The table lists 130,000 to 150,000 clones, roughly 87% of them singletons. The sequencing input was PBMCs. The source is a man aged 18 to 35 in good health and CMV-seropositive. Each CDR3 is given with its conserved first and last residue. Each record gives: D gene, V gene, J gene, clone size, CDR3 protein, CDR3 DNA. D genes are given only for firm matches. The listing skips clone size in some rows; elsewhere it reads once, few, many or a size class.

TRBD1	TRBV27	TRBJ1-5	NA	CASRTGANSNQPQHF	TGTGCCAGCAGAACAGGGGCGAATAGCAATCAGCCCCAGCATTTT
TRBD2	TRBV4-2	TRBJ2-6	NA	CASSQDTSGRVHGANVLTF	TGTGCCAGCAGCCAAGATACTAGCGGGAGGGTTCATGGGGCCAACGTCCTGACTTTC
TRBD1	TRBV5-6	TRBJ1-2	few	CASSPDRGVRYGYTF	TGTGCCAGCAGCCCCGACAGGGGAGTACGGTATGGCTACACCTTC
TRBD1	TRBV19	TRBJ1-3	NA	CASSGPTGPGNTIYF	TGTGCCAGTAGTGGACCGACAGGGCCAGGAAACACCATATATTTT
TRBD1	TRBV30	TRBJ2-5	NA	CAWSVGGQYEETQYF	TGTGCCTGGAGTGTAGGGGGCCAGTACGAAGAGACCCAGTACTTC
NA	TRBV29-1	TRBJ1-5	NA	CSVEVTGNSNQPQHF	TGCAGCGTTGAAGTAACAGGGAATAGCAATCAGCCCCAGCATTTT
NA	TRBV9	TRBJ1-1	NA	CASSSGALRNTEAFF	TGTGCCAGCAGCTCAGGGGCCCTCCGAAACACTGAAGCTTTCTTT
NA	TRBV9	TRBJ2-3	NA	CASSGEVSDTQYF	TGTGCCAGCAGCGGGGAGGTCTCAGATACGCAGTATTTT
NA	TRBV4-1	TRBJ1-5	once	CASSQEGAVGSPQHF	TGCGCCAGCAGCCAAGAAGGGGCGGTGGGTTCGCCCCAGCATTTT
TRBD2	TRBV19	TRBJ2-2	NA	CASSRLAGIGTGELFF	TGTGCCAGTAGTAGGCTAGCGGGAATTGGGACCGGGGAGCTGTTTTTT
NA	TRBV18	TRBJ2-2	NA	CASSPASVNTGELFF	TGTGCCAGCTCACCAGCGAGCGTGAACACCGGGGAGCTGTTTTTT
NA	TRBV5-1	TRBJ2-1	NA	CASSPGEPGNEQFF	TGCGCCAGCAGCCCGGGAGAGCCTGGGAATGAGCAGTTCTTC
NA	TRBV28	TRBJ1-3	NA	CASSSGTTSGNTIYF	TGTGCCAGCAGTTCCGGGACTACCTCTGGAAACACCATATATTTT
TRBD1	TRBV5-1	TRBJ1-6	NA	CASSQTGGHSPLHF	TGCGCCAGCTCCCAGACAGGGGGTCACTCACCCCTCCACTTT
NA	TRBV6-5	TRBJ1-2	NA	CASSPGLLYGYTF	TGTGCCAGCAGTCCCGGACTGCTCTATGGCTACACCTTC
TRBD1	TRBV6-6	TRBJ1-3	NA	CASRTQGASGGNTIYF	TGTGCCAGCAGAACGCAGGGGGCGTCAGGTGGGAACACCATATATTTT
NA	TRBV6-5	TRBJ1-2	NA	CASSFMTGRGDGYTF	TGTGCCAGCAGTTTTATGACAGGACGGGGCGATGGCTACACCTTC
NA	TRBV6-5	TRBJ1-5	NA	CASRLGASQPQHF	TGTGCCAGCAGGTTGGGGGCCTCTCAGCCCCAGCATTTT
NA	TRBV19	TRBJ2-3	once	CASSLGGQISTDTQYF	TGTGCCAGTAGTCTAGGAGGACAGATTAGCACAGATACGCAGTATTTT
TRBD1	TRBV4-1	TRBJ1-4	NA	CASSLLTRQGTNEKLFF	TGCGCCAGCAGCCTTTTAACTCGACAGGGAACTAATGAAAAACTGTTTTTT
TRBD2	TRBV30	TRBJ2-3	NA	CAWRLAGGGHTQYF	TGTGCCTGGAGACTAGCGGGGGGGGGACATACGCAGTATTTT
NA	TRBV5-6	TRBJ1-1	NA	CASSLGVVNTEAFF	TGTGCCAGCAGCTTGGGAGTAGTGAACACTGAAGCTTTCTTT
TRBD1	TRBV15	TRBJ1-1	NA	CATSRTGDTEAFF	TGTGCCACCAGCAGGACAGGGGACACTGAAGCTTTCTTT
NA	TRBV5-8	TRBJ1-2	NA	CASSRRENYGYTF	TGTGCCAGCAGCCGCAGGGAAAACTATGGCTACACCTTC
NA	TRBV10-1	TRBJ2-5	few	CASSADRAGTQYF	TGCGCCAGCAGCGCGGATCGAGCGGGGACCCAGTACTTC
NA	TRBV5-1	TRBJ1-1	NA	CASSTDWTGPYEAFF	TGCGCCAGCAGCACGGACTGGACGGGCCCGTATGAAGCTTTCTTT
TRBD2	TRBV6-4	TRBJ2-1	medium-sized	CASSDSTSGSNEQFF	TGTGCCAGCAGTGACTCGACTAGCGGGAGCAATGAGCAGTTCTTC
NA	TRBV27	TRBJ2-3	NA	CASSLKRTDTQYF	TGTGCCAGCAGTTTGAAGCGCACAGATACGCAGTATTTT
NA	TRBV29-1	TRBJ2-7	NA	CSVRGLREKEQYF	TGCAGCGTGAGGGGGTTAAGGGAGAAAGAGCAGTACTTC
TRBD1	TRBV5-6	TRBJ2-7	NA	CASSLEGTGAFSSYEQYF	TGTGCCAGCAGCTTGGAAGGGACAGGGGCCTTCAGCTCCTACGAGCAGTACTTC
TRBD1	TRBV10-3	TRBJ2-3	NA	CAISETGVSADTQYF	TGTGCCATCAGTGAGACAGGGGTTTCTGCAGATACGCAGTATTTT
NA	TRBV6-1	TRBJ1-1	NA	CASSEVLGHRNTEAFF	TGTGCCAGCAGTGAAGTCTTAGGACACCGGAACACTGAAGCTTTCTTT
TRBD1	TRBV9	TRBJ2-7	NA	CASSSPGQGAVGHEQYF	TGTGCCAGCAGCTCCCCGGGACAGGGGGCGGTCGGCCACGAGCAGTACTTC
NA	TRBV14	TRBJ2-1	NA	CASSQATWTYEQFF	TGTGCCAGCAGCCAAGCGACATGGACATATGAGCAGTTCTTC
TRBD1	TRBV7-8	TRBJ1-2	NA	CASSVRSTGLGGYTF	TGTGCCAGCAGCGTTAGATCGACAGGGTTGGGTGGCTACACCTTC
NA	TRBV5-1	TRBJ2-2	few	CASRNQGSNTGELFF	TGCGCCAGCAGGAATCAGGGTAGCAACACCGGGGAGCTGTTTTTT
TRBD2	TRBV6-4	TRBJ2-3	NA	CASSDSTSGGDTQYF	TGTGCCAGCAGTGACTCGACTAGCGGGGGAGATACGCAGTATTTT
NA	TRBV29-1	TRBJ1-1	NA	CSVGSGETEAFF	TGCAGCGTGGGCTCGGGGGAGACTGAAGCTTTCTTT
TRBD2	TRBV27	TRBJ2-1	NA	CASSWGGRDYNEQFF	TGTGCCAGCAGTTGGGGCGGGAGGGACTACAATGAGCAGTTCTTC
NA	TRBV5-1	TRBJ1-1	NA	CASSLTTAMNTEAFF	TGCGCCAGCAGCCTGACGACAGCCATGAACACTGAAGCTTTCTTT
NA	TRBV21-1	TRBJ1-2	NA	CASSKATGGAGYTF	TGTGCCAGCAGCAAAGCGACAGGGGGCGCGGGCTACACCTTC
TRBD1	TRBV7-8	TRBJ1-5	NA	CASSRDRGRNQPQHF	TGTGCCAGCAGCCGCGACAGGGGTAGAAATCAGCCCCAGCATTTT
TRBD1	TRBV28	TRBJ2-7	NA	CASSLLQGAISSYEQYF	TGTGCCAGCAGTTTACTCCAGGGGGCTATCTCCTCCTACGAGCAGTACTTC
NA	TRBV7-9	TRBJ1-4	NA	CASSFWDTYEKLFF	TGTGCCAGCAGCTTTTGGGACACCTATGAAAAACTGTTTTTT
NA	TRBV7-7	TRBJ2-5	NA	CASSLVPAQETQYF	TGTGCCAGCAGCTTAGTGCCAGCGCAAGAGACCCAGTACTTC
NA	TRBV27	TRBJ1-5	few	CASSSLRRDNQPQHF	TGTGCCAGCAGTTCCCTTAGACGGGACAATCAGCCCCAGCATTTT
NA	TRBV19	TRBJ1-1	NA	CASDFGQMNTEAFF	TGTGCCAGTGACTTTGGACAAATGAACACTGAAGCTTTCTTT
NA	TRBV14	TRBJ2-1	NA	CASSQQAFDEQFF	TGTGCCAGCAGCCAGCAAGCCTTCGATGAGCAGTTCTTC
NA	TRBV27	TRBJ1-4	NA	CASTWAGKNEKLFF	TGTGCCAGCACCTGGGCCGGAAAAAATGAAAAACTGTTTTTT
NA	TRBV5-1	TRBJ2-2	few	CASSGRTSGGELFF	TGCGCCAGCAGCGGGAGGACCTCGGGCGGGGAGCTGTTTTTT
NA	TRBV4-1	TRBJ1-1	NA	CASTRGDGSEAFF	TGCGCCAGCACTAGAGGTGACGGTTCTGAAGCTTTCTTT
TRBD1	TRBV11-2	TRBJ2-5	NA	CASSYGTGETQYF	TGTGCCAGCAGCTACGGGACAGGGGAGACCCAGTACTTC
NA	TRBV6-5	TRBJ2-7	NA	CASIFGPGGPEQYF	TGTGCCAGCATTTTTGGGCCAGGTGGTCCGGAGCAGTACTTC
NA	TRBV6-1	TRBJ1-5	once	CASIEIPPMGSNQPQHF	TGTGCCAGCATTGAAATCCCCCCCATGGGCAGCAATCAGCCCCAGCATTTT
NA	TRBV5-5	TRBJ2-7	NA	CASSLEQGPYEQYF	TGTGCCAGCAGCTTGGAACAGGGCCCCTACGAGCAGTACTTC
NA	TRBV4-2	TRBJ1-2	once	CASSQEGGGYGYTF	TGTGCCAGCAGCCAAGAGGGGGGAGGCTATGGCTACACCTTC
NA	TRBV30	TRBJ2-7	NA	CAWSVAGSSYEQYF	TGTGCCTGGAGTGTAGCCGGGAGCTCCTACGAGCAGTACTTC